The 32 T cell receptor beta chains in this list originate from one sample, sequenced in a study of regulatory T cells in long-lasting Graves disease. iRepertoire HTBI primers and Arm-PCR of CDR3 regions built TCR beta libraries. MiXCR, applied by TCRdb to the multiplex PCR reads, yields one record per CDR3 protein. Of around 460,000 distinct CDR3 sequences in the sample, less than 15% were seen once. As for time point: newly diagnosed GD, antithyroid drugs for less than 3 months. Researchers made the TCR library from RNA that was extracted from PBMCs. These data were likewise used in another study, on T cells in Graves' hyperthyroidism and ophthalmopathy.

The input for sequencing was peripheral blood mononuclear cells (PBMCs), taken at new diagnosis, from a patient treated with antithyroid drugs. These TCRs come from a woman aged 45-59 years with Graves disease.

This chain links TRBV27 with TRBJ2-1; TRBD2 is a possible D gene (6 bases). Trimming took 4 bases from V and 7 from J, leaving 8 bases between them. In germline, CDR1 is MNHEY, CDR2 SMNVEV (reference sequence). The CDR3 totals 12 residues. The CDR3, as DNA: TGTGCCAGCAGTTCCCTAGCGAATGAGCAGTTCTTC. As protein: CASSSLANEQFF.

This clonotype appeared many times. V usage is TRBV20-1 and J usage is TRBJ2-7, with 10 positions matching TRBD2. The V and J ends lost 1 base and 5 bases, in that order; junction bases with no gene match: 5. The germline V gene has CDR1 DFQATT and CDR2 SNEGSKA (reference sequence). There are 14 residues in the CDR3. The DNA for the CDR3 is TGCAGTGCTAGAGGCCCTAGCGGGAGCCACGAGCAGTACTTC. The encoded protein is CSARGPSGSHEQYF.

This clonotype was observed many times. The gene calls are TRBV30 and TRBJ2-1; D uncertain. V dropped 2 bases and J dropped 9 bases, with 8 bases sitting between them. Germline V gene lookup returns CDR1 GTSNPN and CDR2 SVGIG (reference sequence). The CDR3 length is 11 residues. As DNA, the CDR3 is TGTGCCTGGAGTCCAGGTGTTGAGCAGTTCTTC. Translation gives CAWSPGVEQFF.

The V gene is TRBV7-2, the J gene TRBJ2-3; D is undetermined. There are 14 residues in the CDR3. V was trimmed by 7 bases and J by 9 bases, leaving 20 bases between them. Germline CDR1 is SGHTA and CDR2 is FQGNSA. The CDR3 DNA reads as TGTGCCAGCACCCAAAGTCGGGCCGAAGGAACGCAGTATTTT. Amino acids: CASTQSRAEGTQYF.

This clonotype was picked up a small number of times. This chain connects TRBV5-1 to TRBJ2-3, with 12 bases aligning to TRBD2. Germline CDR1 reads SGHRS; CDR2 reads YFSETQ. Losses at the gene ends were 4 bases for V and 3 bases for J; bases not matched to a gene: 6. CDR3 length: 16 amino acids. The DNA of the CDR3 is TGCGCCAGCAGCGCTAGCGGGAGGGTTGCGACAGATACGCAGTATTTT. Protein product: CASSASGRVATDTQYF.

The J gene is TRBJ2-5, the V gene TRBV11-2; no reliable D call. Per germline, CDR1 SGHAT and CDR2 FQNNGV. This CDR3 spans 15 amino acids. The V end was cut by 0 bases, the J end by 4 bases, with 12 bases between. The CDR3 nucleotides are TGTGCCAGCAGCTTAGAGTTCCAGCTGGGAGAGACCCAGTACTTC. Translation gives CASSLEFQLGETQYF.

The rearrangement joins TRBV5-1 to TRBJ2-5, with D possibly called TRBD1 or TRBD2 (7 bases each). CDR3 length equals 17 residues. Trimming left V 4 bases short and J 3 bases short, with 22 bases between. CDR1 and CDR2 from the germline V gene are SGHRS and YFSETQ. CDR3 loop: CASSPRGRGLLEETQYF. DNA for the CDR3: TGCGCCAGCAGCCCCCGGGGGAGGGGGCTTTTGGAAGAGACCCAGTACTTC.

This clonotype was detected ten times or more. The chain links TRBV30 to TRBJ1-4, with D maybe TRBD1 (6 bases). The germline V gene has CDR1 GTSNPN and CDR2 SVGIG (reference sequence). V shed 2 bases and J shed 3 bases, with 10 bases lying between them. CDR3 length equals 14 residues. CDR3 in amino acids: CAWSRPGANEKLFF. As DNA, the CDR3 is TGTGCCTGGAGTCGGCCAGGGGCTAATGAAAAACTGTTTTTT.

The chain recombines TRBV20-1 with TRBJ2-1; 8 bases match TRBD2. Germline trimming cut 0 bases from V and 5 bases from J; bases unmatched to any gene: 6. CDR1 is DFQATT, CDR2 SNEGSKA, per germline (reference sequence). CDR3 length: 15 residues. Here the CDR3 DNA reads TGCAGTGCTAGAGATTACCAGCGGGAGAACAATGAGCAGTTCTTC. Residues: CSARDYQRENNEQFF.

The rearrangement uses TRBV19 and TRBJ2-5; 8 nucleotides agree with TRBD2. Per germline, CDR1 LNHDA and CDR2 SQIVND (reference sequence). V shed 5 bases and J 1 base; nucleotides not matched to a gene: 6. This CDR3 has 15 amino acids. For the CDR3, the DNA is TGTGCCAGTAGTTGGCGAAGCGGGAGCCAAGAGACCCAGTACTTC. Translation gives CASSWRSGSQETQYF.

This clonotype was seen ten or more times. The rearrangement joins TRBV2 to TRBJ1-2; tentatively, D is TRBD1 (5 bases). With 7 bases removed from V and 7 bases from J, the gap between germline ends came to 13 bases. There are 12 residues in the CDR3. Germline V gene lookup returns CDR1 SNHLY and CDR2 FYNNEI. Here the CDR3 reads CASTEGRGGYTF. The CDR3 region has the DNA TGTGCCAGCACCGAGGGAAGGGGTGGCTACACCTTC.

This clonotype was seen only a few times. In nucleotides, the CDR3 is TGTGCCACCTTAGGGACACACCTAGCCAAAAACATTCAGTACTTC. Translated, it gives CATLGTHLAKNIQYF. This sequence joins TRBV28 and TRBJ2-4; D is possibly TRBD1 (6 bases). V was cut by 10 bases and J by 0 bases, with 16 bases left in between. Germline V gene sequence: CDR1 MDHEN, CDR2 SYDVKM. This CDR3 is built from 15 residues.

This clonotype was observed a few times. The CDR3, as DNA: TGCGCCAGCAGCCAACCCCACATGAACACTGAAGCTTTCTTT. It is translated as CASSQPHMNTEAFF. This chain uses TRBV4-1 with TRBJ1-1; no clear D gene. The V end lost 2 bases, the J end lost 0 bases, and 7 bases lay between the germline ends. Per the germline V gene, CDR1 is MGHRA and CDR2 is YSYEKL. The CDR3 loop spans 14 amino acids.

In its sample, this clonotype was seen many times. The genes are TRBV3-1 and TRBJ2-1, with 11 bases identical to TRBD2. CDR1 is LGHDT and CDR2 is YNNKEL in the germline V gene (reference sequence). CDR3 length: 16 amino acids. The V segment lost 3 bases and the J segment 4 bases; nucleotides outside the gene matches: 5. The CDR3 bases are TGTGCCAGCAGCCATTCTAGCGGGAGGATTTACAATGAGCAGTTCTTC. Protein sequence: CASSHSSGRIYNEQFF.

The V call is TRBV10-1, the J call TRBJ2-3, with D possibly being TRBD2 (6 bases). Looked up from germline, CDR1 is WNHNN and CDR2 is SYGVQD (reference sequence). V was pared by 8 bases and J by 1 base, with 22 bases between. This CDR3 region has 17 residues. This CDR3 reads CASPFSPRDFGTDTQYF. Written as DNA, the CDR3 is TGCGCCAGCCCCTTTAGCCCCCGGGACTTCGGCACAGATACGCAGTATTTT.

This clonotype was seen ten or more times. V usage is TRBV30 and J usage is TRBJ2-3, with 7 bases that match TRBD2. Germline loops: CDR1 GTSNPN, CDR2 SVGIG (reference sequence). J was trimmed by 5 bases and V by 3 bases; bases with no gene match: 8. The CDR3 runs to 14 residues. CDR3 sequence: CAWSGLEGGDTQYF. The CDR3, as DNA: TGTGCCTGGAGCGGACTAGAGGGAGGAGATACGCAGTATTTT.

This clonotype was observed at least ten times. The V call is TRBV7-9, the J call TRBJ2-2; 7 nucleotides agree with TRBD1. Germline-derived CDR1 and CDR2 are SEHNR and FQNEAQ (reference sequence). The CDR3 is 15 amino acids. V was clipped by 5 bases and J by 5 bases; unmatched bases: 8. The chain's CDR3 is CASSQTGIGTGELFF. CDR3 DNA: TGTGCCAGCAGCCAGACAGGGATTGGAACCGGGGAGCTGTTTTTT.

This clonotype showed up many times. The CDR3 nucleotides read TGTGCCAGCAGTTACGGAGGGACTAGCGGGAGGGCCCGTGAGCAGTTCTTC. Protein: CASSYGGTSGRAREQFF. The V gene is TRBV6-2 or TRBV6-3, the J gene TRBJ2-1; 16 bases match TRBD2. This CDR3 is 17 amino acids long. V shed 2 bases and J 9 bases; nucleotides not matched to a gene: 7. Germline values: CDR1 MNHEY, CDR2 SVGEGT.

The sample holds one count of this clonotype. Since a much larger clone is just one base distant, this may be a read error. The CDR3 protein is CASSLVSGAGYEQFF. Written as DNA, the CDR3 is TGCGCCAGCAGCTTGGTTTCGGGGGCTGGGTATGAGCAGTTCTTC. V gene TRBV5-1 combines with J gene TRBJ2-1; D tentatively fits TRBD1 or TRBD2 (6 bases each). Germline V gene data show CDR1 as SGHRS and CDR2 as YFSETQ. The CDR3 spans 15 residues. V was trimmed by 0 bases and J by 8 bases, leaving 15 bases between them. Full variable domain (remainder filled in from reference TRBV5-1 and TRBJ2-1): KAGVTQTPRYLIKTRGQQVTLSCSPISGHRSVSWYQQTPGQGLQFLFEYFSETQRNKGNFPGRFSGRQFSNSRSEMNVSTLELGDSALYLCASSLVSGAGYEQFFGPGTRLTVL.

This clonotype was seen repeatedly, ten times or more. V and J are TRBV7-3 and TRBJ2-3; TRBD2 matches at 14 bases. V was pared by 5 bases and J by 5 bases, with 6 bases of the junction left unmatched. The CDR3 covers 16 residues. CDR1 is SGHTA, CDR2 FQGTGA, per germline. The CDR3 DNA is TGTGCCAGCAGCCGCCAGACTAGCGGGAGGGTAGATACGCAGTATTTT. This codes for CASSRQTSGRVDTQYF.

As for this clonotype: As the CDR3 is not closed by the conserved phenylalanine or tryptophan, this likely results from a read error. The chain links TRBV6-2 or TRBV6-3 to TRBJ2-2; the match to TRBD1 covers 8 bases. CDR3 length: 15 amino acids. With 5 bases clipped from V and 3 bases from J, the junction kept 5 bases outside the gene matches. Germline CDR1 MNHEY, CDR2 SVGEGT. CDR3 DNA: TGTGCCAGCAGTCGACAGGGGTCGGACACCGGGGAGCTGTTTTCT. It specifies CASSRQGSDTGELFS.

The table lists this clonotype with many counts. The CDR3 DNA reads TGTGCCAGCAGCTTGGGGGTACTGTCCTACAATGAGCAGTTCTTC. Protein product: CASSLGVLSYNEQFF. The gene calls are TRBV5-5 and TRBJ2-1; D gene unclear. V was trimmed by 0 bases and J by 1 base, leaving 8 bases between them. There are 15 residues in the CDR3. Germline CDR1 is SGHKS and CDR2 is YYEKEE (reference sequence).

This clonotype has a handful of counts. The chain is built from TRBV6-1 and TRBJ1-1, with D tentatively TRBD1 (5 bases). V was shortened by 7 bases and J by 1 base, with 13 bases between the two germline ends. CDR1 and CDR2 (germline): MNHNS, SASEGT. This CDR3 spans 14 amino acids. CDR3 amino acids: CASTPGTPNTEAFF. DNA of the CDR3: TGTGCCAGCACCCCCGGGACCCCGAACACTGAAGCTTTCTTT.

This clonotype appeared many times. The genes are TRBV7-3 and TRBJ1-1, with D perhaps TRBD1 (5 bases). The V end was cut by 5 bases, the J end by 1 base, with 8 bases between. Looked up from germline, CDR1 is SGHTA and CDR2 is FQGTGA. The CDR3 totals 13 residues. CDR3 sequence (DNA): TGTGCCAGCAGCCAACAGGCGAACACTGAAGCTTTCTTT. This encodes CASSQQANTEAFF.

This clonotype was observed a few times. This chain joins TRBV19 and TRBJ1-4, with D hard to call. There are 14 residues in the CDR3. Germline CDR1 LNHDA, CDR2 SQIVND (reference sequence). The V and J ends lost 7 bases and 5 bases respectively, with 14 bases between them. CDR3 DNA: TGTGCCAGTACCACTATTGGGCTCAATGAAAAACTGTTTTTT. Amino acids: CASTTIGLNEKLFF. The complete variable domain, with remaining parts taken from reference TRBV19 and TRBJ1-4, reads DGGITQSPKYLFRKEGQNVTLSCEQNLNHDAMYWYRQDPGQGLRLIYYSQIVNDFQKGDIAEGYSVSREKKESFPLTVTSAQKNPTAFYLCASTTIGLNEKLFFGSGTQLSVL.

In this sample, this clonotype turned up many times. The J gene is TRBJ2-7, the V gene TRBV28, with TRBD2 identical over 8 bases. Losses at the gene ends were 4 bases for V and 4 bases for J; bases not matched to a gene: 12. Germline lookup yields CDR1 MDHEN and CDR2 SYDVKM. There are 16 residues in the CDR3. The CDR3 region has the DNA TGTGCCAGCAGTTCCCAGAGCGGGAGACGAAGTTACGAGCAGTACTTC. This translates into CASSSQSGRRSYEQYF.

This clonotype has ten or more counts. V usage is TRBV29-1 and J usage is TRBJ2-1; TRBD1 matches 10 bases. CDR3 length: 15 amino acids. Looked up from germline, CDR1 is SQVTM and CDR2 is ANQGSEA. V gave up 3 bases and J gave up 5 bases; unmatched junction bases: 7. The CDR3 DNA reads TGCAGCGTTGACGAGGGGACAGGGGCCCACAATGAGCAGTTCTTC. It is translated as CSVDEGTGAHNEQFF.

The chain employs TRBV20-1 and TRBJ1-2; tentative D call: TRBD1 (6 bases). Germline V lookup: CDR1 DFQATT, CDR2 SNEGSKA (reference sequence). The CDR3 totals 16 residues. The V and J ends lost 5 bases and 3 bases respectively, with 22 bases between them. This chain's CDR3 is CSADWPLVQGYYGYTF. DNA for the CDR3: TGCAGTGCTGATTGGCCTTTGGTACAGGGATACTATGGCTACACCTTC.

This chain links TRBV19 with TRBJ1-5; a weak D match, TRBD1 (6 bases). This CDR3 comprises 13 residues. Per the germline V gene, CDR1 is LNHDA and CDR2 is SQIVND (reference sequence). V was clipped by 1 base and J by 7 bases, with 8 bases between them. CDR3 DNA sequence: TGTGCCAGTAGTATAGTCACAGGGCAGCCCCAGCATTTT. Amino acid sequence: CASSIVTGQPQHF.

J is TRBJ2-3 and V is TRBV4-2; D perhaps matches TRBD2 (5 bases). Trimming shortened V by 0 bases and J by 11 bases, and 15 bases separated the two germline ends. Germline lookup yields CDR1 LGHNA and CDR2 YNFKEQ. The CDR3 contains 14 residues. CDR3 DNA: TGTGCCAGCAGCCAAGATACGAGGGATTCTATGCAGTATTTT. It codes for CASSQDTRDSMQYF.

This clonotype showed up many times. J is TRBJ1-4 and V is TRBV27; D uncertain. This CDR3 spans 13 amino acids. V was trimmed by 1 base and J by 5 bases, leaving 5 bases between them. The germline V gene encodes CDR1 MNHEY and CDR2 SMNVEV (reference sequence). In DNA, the CDR3 is TGTGCCAGCAGTTTATACCGAAATGAAAAACTGTTTTTT. It is translated as CASSLYRNEKLFF.

A few counts support this clonotype. The V call is TRBV9, the J call TRBJ2-5; 10 positions match TRBD1. The CDR3 consists of 15 residues. V lost 3 bases and J lost 4; bases outside the gene matches: 6. Germline V gives CDR1 SGDLS, CDR2 YYNGEE. This CDR3 is CASSDGTGVAETQYF. In nucleotides, the CDR3 is TGTGCCAGCAGCGATGGGACAGGGGTGGCAGAGACCCAGTACTTC.